The T cell receptor beta chain described here comes from a study of control samples from healthy donors and cancer patients. Assay used: immunoSEQ multiplex PCR; TCRdb lists only in-frame clones, some missing. The sample lists about 55,000 clones, approximately 85% occurring once. The V gene end was trimmed by 5 bases and the J gene end by 5 bases; junction bases not matched to a gene: 10. The CDR3 length is 15 residues. CDR1 and CDR2 (germline): MDHEN, SYDVKM. This TCR was recovered from a man aged 50 to 60 in good health. The sample taken for sequencing was blood. This chain joins TRBV28 and TRBJ1-2, with 8 bases lining up with TRBD1. CDR3 DNA: TGTGCCAGCAGTATAGGACAGGGTGTAGGGTATGGCTACACCTTC. It is translated as CASSIGQGVGYGYTF.